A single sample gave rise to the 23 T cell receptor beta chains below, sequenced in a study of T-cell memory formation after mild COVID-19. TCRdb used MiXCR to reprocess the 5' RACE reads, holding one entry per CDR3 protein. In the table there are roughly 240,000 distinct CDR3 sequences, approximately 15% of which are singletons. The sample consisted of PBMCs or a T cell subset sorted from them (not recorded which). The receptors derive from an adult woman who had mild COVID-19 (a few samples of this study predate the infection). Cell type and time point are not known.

The CDR3 nucleotides read TGTGCCAGCAGTTCCGGGCCCAGCCATGAGCAGTTCTTC. Amino acids: CASSSGPSHEQFF. The chain uses TRBV12-3 or TRBV12-4 and TRBJ2-1; D gene uncertain. The CDR3 runs 13 residues. The V end was cut by 4 bases, the J end by 8 bases, with 12 bases between.

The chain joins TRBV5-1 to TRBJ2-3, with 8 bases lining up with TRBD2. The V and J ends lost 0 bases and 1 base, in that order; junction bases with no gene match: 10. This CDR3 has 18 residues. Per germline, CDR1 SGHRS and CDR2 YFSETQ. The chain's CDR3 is CASSLAVTSGPRTDTQYF. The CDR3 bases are TGCGCCAGCAGCTTGGCCGTAACTAGCGGCCCTCGCACAGATACGCAGTATTTT.

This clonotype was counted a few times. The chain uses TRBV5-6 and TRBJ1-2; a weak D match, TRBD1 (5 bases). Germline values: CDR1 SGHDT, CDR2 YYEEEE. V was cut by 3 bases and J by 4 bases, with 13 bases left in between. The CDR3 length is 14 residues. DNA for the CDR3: TGTGCCAGCAGCTCAGGGTCGGTGGTCTATGGCTACACCTTC. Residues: CASSSGSVVYGYTF. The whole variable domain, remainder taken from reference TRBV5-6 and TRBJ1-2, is DAGVTQSPTHLIKTRGQQVTLRCSPKSGHDTVSWYQQALGQGPQFIFQYYEEEERQRGNFPDRFSGHQFPNYSSELNVNALLLGDSALYLCASSSGSVVYGYTFGSGTRLTVV.

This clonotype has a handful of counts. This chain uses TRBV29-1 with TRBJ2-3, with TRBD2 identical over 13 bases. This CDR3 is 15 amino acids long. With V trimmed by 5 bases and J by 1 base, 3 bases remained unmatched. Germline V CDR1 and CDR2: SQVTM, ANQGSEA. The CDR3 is CSVTGTSGGTDTQYF. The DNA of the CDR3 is TGCAGCGTTACCGGGACTAGCGGGGGCACAGATACGCAGTATTTT.

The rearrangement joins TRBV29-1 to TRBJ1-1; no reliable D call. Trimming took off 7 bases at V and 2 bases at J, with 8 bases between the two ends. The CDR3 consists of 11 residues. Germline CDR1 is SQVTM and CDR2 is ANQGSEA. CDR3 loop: CSGRANTEAFF. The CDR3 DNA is TGCAGCGGTCGGGCCAACACTGAAGCTTTCTTT. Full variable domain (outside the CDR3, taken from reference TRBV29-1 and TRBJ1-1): SAVISQKPSRDICQRGTSLTIQCQVDSQVTMMFWYRQQPGQSLTLIATANQGSEATYESGFVIDKFPISRPNLTFSTLTVSNMSPEDSSIYLCSGRANTEAFFGQGTRLTVV.

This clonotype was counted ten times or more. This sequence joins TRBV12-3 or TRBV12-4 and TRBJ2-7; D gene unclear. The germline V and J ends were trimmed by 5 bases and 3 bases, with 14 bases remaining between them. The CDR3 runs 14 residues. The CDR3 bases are TGTGCCAGCAGTAAAGCACAACCGGTCTACGAGCAGTACTTC. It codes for CASSKAQPVYEQYF.

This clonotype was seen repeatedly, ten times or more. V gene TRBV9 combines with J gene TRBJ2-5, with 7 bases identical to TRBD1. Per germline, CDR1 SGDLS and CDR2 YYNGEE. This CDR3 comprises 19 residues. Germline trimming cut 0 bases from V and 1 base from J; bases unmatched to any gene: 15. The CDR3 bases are TGTGCCAGCAGCGTAGCTACTACGGGTATGAGGGGGCGCCAAGAGACCCAGTACTTC. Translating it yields CASSVATTGMRGRQETQYF. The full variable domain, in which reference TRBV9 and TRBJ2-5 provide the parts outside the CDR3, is DSGVTQTPKHLITATGQRVTLRCSPRSGDLSVYWYQQSLDQGLQFLIQYYNGEERAKGNILERFSAQQFPDLHSELNLSSLELGDSALYFCASSVATTGMRGRQETQYFGPGTRLLVL.

This CDR3 reads CASSEAPGEVYGYTF. The CDR3, as DNA: TGTGCCAGCAGTGAAGCGCCAGGGGAAGTCTATGGCTACACCTTC. The V and J genes are TRBV2 and TRBJ1-2, with D perhaps matching TRBD1 (6 bases). This CDR3 has 15 residues. V lost 0 bases to trimming and J lost 4 bases, with 12 bases between them. Germline V gene data show CDR1 as SNHLY and CDR2 as FYNNEI.

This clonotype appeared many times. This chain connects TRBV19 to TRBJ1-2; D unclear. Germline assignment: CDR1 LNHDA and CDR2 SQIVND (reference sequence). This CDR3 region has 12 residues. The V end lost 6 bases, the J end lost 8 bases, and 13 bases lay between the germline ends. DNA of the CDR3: TGTGCCAGTAGAGGCCCCGCGAGAGGCTACACCTTC. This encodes CASRGPARGYTF.

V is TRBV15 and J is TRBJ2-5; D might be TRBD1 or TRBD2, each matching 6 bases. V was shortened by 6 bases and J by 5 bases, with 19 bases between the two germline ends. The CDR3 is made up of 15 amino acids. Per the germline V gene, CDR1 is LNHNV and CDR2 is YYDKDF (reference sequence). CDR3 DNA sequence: TGTGCCACCAGGACCCGTGGGGGGCCGTCGGAGACCCAGTACTTC. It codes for CATRTRGGPSETQYF.

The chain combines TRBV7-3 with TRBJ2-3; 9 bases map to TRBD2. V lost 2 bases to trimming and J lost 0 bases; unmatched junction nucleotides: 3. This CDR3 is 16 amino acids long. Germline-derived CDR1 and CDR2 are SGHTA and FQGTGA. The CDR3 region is CASSLPSGRSTDTQYF. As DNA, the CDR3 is TGTGCCAGCAGCTTACCCAGCGGGAGGAGCACAGATACGCAGTATTTT. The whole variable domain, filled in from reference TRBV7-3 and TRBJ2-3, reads GAGVSQTPSNKVTEKGKYVELRCDPISGHTALYWYRQSLGQGPEFLIYFQGTGAADDSGLPNDRFFAVRPEGSVSTLKIQRTERGDSAVYLCASSLPSGRSTDTQYFGPGTRLTVL.

The CDR3 DNA follows: TGTGCCAGTCGAAAGGTGAAGGGCAATGAGCAGTTCTTC. Translated, it gives CASRKVKGNEQFF. The J gene is TRBJ2-1, the V gene TRBV19; D not resolved. V was clipped by 8 bases and J by 6 bases, with 14 bases between them. Germline V gene sequence: CDR1 LNHDA, CDR2 SQIVND (reference sequence). The CDR3 spans 13 residues.

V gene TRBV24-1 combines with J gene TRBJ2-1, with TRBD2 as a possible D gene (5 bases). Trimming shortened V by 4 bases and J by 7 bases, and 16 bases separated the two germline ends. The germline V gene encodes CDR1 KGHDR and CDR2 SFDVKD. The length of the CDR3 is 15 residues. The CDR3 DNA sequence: TGTGCCACCAGTGACCGAGGACTGGAAAGGAATGAGCAGTTCTTC. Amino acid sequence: CATSDRGLERNEQFF.

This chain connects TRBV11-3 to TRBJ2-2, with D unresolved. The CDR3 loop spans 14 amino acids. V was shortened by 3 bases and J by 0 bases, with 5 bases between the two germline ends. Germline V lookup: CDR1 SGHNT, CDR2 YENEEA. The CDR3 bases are TGTGCCAGCAGCTTGGAACCGAACACCGGGGAGCTGTTTTTT. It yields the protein CASSLEPNTGELFF. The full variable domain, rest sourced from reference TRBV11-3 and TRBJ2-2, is EAGVVQSPRYKIIEKKQPVAFWCNPISGHNTLYWYLQNLGQGPELLIRYENEEAVDDSQLPKDRFSAERLKGVDSTLKIQPAELGDSAVYLCASSLEPNTGELFFGEGSRLTVL.

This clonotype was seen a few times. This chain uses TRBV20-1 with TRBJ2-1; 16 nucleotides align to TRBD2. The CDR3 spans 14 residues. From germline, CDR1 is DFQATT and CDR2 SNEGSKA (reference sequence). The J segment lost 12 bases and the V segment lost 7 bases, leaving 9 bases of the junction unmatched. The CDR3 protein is CSGQGGLAGGGQFF. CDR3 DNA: TGCAGTGGGCAAGGGGGACTAGCGGGAGGGGGGCAGTTCTTC.

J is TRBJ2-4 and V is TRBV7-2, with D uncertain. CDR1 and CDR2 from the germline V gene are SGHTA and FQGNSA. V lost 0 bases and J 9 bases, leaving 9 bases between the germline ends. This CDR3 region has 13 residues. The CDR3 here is CASSLAGVGIQYF. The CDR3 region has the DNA TGTGCCAGCAGCTTAGCGGGTGTGGGCATTCAGTACTTC.

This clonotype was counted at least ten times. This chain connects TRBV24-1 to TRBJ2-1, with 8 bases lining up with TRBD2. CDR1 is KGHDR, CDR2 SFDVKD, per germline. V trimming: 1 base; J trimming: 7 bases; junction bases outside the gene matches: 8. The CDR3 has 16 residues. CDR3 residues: CATSDFSRGGKNEQFF. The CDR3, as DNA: TGTGCCACCAGTGATTTCTCTCGCGGGGGGAAGAATGAGCAGTTCTTC.

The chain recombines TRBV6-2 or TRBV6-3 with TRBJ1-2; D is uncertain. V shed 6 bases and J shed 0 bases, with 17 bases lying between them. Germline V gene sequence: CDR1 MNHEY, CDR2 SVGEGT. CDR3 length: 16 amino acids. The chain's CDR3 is CASSLGGRQANYGYTF. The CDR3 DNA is TGTGCCAGCAGCCTCGGTGGTAGGCAAGCTAACTATGGCTACACCTTC.

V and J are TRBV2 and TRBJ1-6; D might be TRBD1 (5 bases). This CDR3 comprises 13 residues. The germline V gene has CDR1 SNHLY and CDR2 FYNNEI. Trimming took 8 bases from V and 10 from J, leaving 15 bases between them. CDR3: CASSLGEGSPLHF. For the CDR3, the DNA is TGTGCCAGCTCATTGGGGGAAGGGTCACCCCTCCACTTT. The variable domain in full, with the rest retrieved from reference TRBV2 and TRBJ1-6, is EPEVTQTPSHQVTQMGQEVILRCVPISNHLYFYWYRQILGQKVEFLVSFYNNEISEKSEIFDDQFSVERPDGSNFTLKIRSTKLEDSAMYFCASSLGEGSPLHFGNGTRLTVT.

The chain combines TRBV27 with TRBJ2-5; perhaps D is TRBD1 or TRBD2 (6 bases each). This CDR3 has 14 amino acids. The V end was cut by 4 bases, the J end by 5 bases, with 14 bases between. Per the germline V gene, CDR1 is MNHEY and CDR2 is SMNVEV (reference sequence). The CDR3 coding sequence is TGTGCCAGCAGTTGGCAAGGGGGGACGGAGACCCAGTACTTC. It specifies CASSWQGGTETQYF.

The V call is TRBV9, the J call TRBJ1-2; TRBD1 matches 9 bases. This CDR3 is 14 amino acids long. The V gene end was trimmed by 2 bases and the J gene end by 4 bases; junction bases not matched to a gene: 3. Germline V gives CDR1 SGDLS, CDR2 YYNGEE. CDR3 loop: CASSVGQGSYGYTF. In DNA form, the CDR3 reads TGTGCCAGCAGCGTGGGACAGGGCAGCTATGGCTACACCTTC.

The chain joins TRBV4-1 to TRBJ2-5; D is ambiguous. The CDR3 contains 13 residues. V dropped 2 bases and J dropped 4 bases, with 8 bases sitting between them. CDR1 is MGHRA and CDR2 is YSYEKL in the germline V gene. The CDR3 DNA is TGCGCCAGCAGCCAAAGGGAAGGAGAGACCCAGTACTTC. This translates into CASSQREGETQYF.

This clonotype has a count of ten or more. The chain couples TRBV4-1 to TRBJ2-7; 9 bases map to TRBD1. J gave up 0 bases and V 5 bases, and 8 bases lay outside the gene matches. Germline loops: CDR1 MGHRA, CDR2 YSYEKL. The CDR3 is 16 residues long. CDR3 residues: CASSNGQGKSSYEQYF. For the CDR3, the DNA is TGCGCCAGCAGCAACGGACAGGGGAAGAGCTCCTACGAGCAGTACTTC.